This T cell receptor (beta chain) came from a study of T-cell memory formation after mild COVID-19 (dated by TCRdb to the early 2020s). In terms of the full investigation: Most TCR sequence clusters were specific to one of the two donors. Longitudinal TCRalpha and TCRbeta repertoire sequencing tracked T-cell clones expanding and contracting after mild COVID-19 in a couple of donors. Two young, previously healthy adult volunteers, one female and one male, were included in the cohort. The paper's findings and limits, for the study overall: Contracting CD4+ clones appeared mostly in the CM and EM memory subsets, whereas CD8+ clones were enriched in EMRA. SARS-CoV-2 specificity was not confirmed for the second-wave clones peaking on day 37. From day 15 to 85, contracting clones showed balanced CD4/CD8 phenotypes, whereas a second wave of clones that expanded from day 15 to 37 leaned towards CD4+. Only two mild cases were covered by the study, and larger cohorts that include severe cases with pre-infection samples were considered necessary. Some responding clones were detected in pre-infection memory, suggesting pre-existing cross-reactive memory T cells joined the SARS-CoV-2 response.

As concerns this clonotype: This clone's antigen is unknown. Per-base qualities were not stored, and no clone one base away is much larger.

As encoded in the germline V gene, CDR1 is MRHNA while CDR2 is SNTAGT. Unmatched junction bases come to 9, with V trimmed by 5 bases and J by 6 bases. The CDR3 numbers 15 residues from cysteine through phenylalanine. Only the CDR3 part of the read is kept: 45 bases, read in frame from the first base. The run used an Illumina NovaSeq 6000. Using 5'RACE with constant-segment primers, TCRalpha and TCRbeta cDNA libraries were constructed, with sample barcodes and unique molecular identifiers added in the process. RNA was extracted from every sample with Trizol reagent. Library amplification was performed in two PCR steps, and a second sample barcode and Illumina TruSeq adapters were introduced in the second step. Sequencing of the libraries was done on an Illumina NovaSeq, producing 2 x 150 bp paired-end reads. In the original analysis: The reads were demultiplexed and collapsed into UMI-guided consensus sequences using migec v1.2.7. With mixcr v2.1.11, UMI consensuses were aligned to TRA and TRB V and J templates and assembled into clonotypes. A clonotype was counted as expanded or contracted only when both edgeR and NoisET called the clonotype significant, with the noise models trained on biological replicates. edgeR calls used a false discovery rate-adjusted p below 0.01 and a log2 fold-change threshold of 1. As an exploratory analysis of dynamics, max-normalized trajectories of the 1000 most abundant clonotypes were examined by PCA with hierarchical clustering. Each responding clone was given a CD4 or CD8 phenotype based on the CD4+ and CD8+ repertoires, which had been sequenced separately. In TCRdb, the public reads were trimmed at Q25 with fastp and aligned with MiXCR, with productive beta chains retained. CDR3 protein sequences are deduplicated, and each keeps its most common genes and DNA. None of the V and J calls come from the authors' own analysis; TCRdb made them. Within this sample are 100,000 to 150,000 distinct CDR3 sequences, with about 5.9% of them counted one time only. Roughly 2.2% of the sample is taken by the ten largest.

Ficoll-Paque density gradient centrifugation was the method used to isolate PBMCs. The sequencing sample was made of PBMCs or a T cell subset sorted from them (not recorded which). The rearrangement combines TRBV6-4 with TRBJ2-1; 8 nucleotides in the junction match TRBD2. This receptor was taken from an adult woman who had mild COVID-19 (a few samples of this study predate the infection). The sample titles of this study are shuffled in the database, so cell type and time point are left out; the donor was told from shared clones. The CDR3 amino acid sequence is: CASSRELAVVNEQFF. At the DNA level, the sequence is TGTGCCAGCAGTCGGGAACTAGCGGTTGTCAATGAGCAGTTCTTC.